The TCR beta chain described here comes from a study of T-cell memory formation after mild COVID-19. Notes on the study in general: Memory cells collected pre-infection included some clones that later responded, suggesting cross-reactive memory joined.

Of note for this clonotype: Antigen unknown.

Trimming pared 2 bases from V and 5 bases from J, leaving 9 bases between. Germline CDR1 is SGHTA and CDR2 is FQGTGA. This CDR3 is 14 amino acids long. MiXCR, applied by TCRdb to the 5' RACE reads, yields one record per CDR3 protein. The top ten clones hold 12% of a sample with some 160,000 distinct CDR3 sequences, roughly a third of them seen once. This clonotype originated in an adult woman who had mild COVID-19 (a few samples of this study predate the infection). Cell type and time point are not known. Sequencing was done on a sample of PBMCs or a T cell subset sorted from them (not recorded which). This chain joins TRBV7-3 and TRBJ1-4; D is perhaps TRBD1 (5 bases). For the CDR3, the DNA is TGTGCCAGCAGCTTAGGAGGGGCGAATGAAAAACTGTTTTTT. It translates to CASSLGGANEKLFF.